A single TCR beta chain is shown here with its context. A much larger clone is a single base away; this may be a read error. The iRepertoire nested amplicon-rescue multiplex PCR amplified TCR alpha and beta CDR3s from RNA. TCRdb reprocessed the multiplex PCR reads via MiXCR and lists one record per CDR3 protein. Found here are around 390,000 distinct CDR3 sequences, around 45% of them singletons; the top ten hold around 12%. CDR1 is MGHDK and CDR2 is SYGVNS in the germline V gene. This CDR3 spans 14 amino acids. These data come from a study of glioma-infiltrating T cells. Sequenced input: glioma tissue, nonneoplastic brain tissue, or PBMCs (not recorded which). The receptor's source is a human donor with low-grade glioma or glioblastoma, undergoing nonglioma brain surgery, or in good health (not recorded which). V is TRBV25-1 and J is TRBJ1-5; 10 nucleotides agree with TRBD1. CDR3 sequence reads: CASGPGQGNQPKHF. The CDR3 nucleotides are TGTGCCAGCGGGCCGGGACAGGGGAATCAGCCCAAGCATTTT.